The sample holds one count of the clone carrying this T cell receptor (beta chain). Source study methods: Amplification with reference gene primers provided the estimates of nucleated cell counts. Using immunoSEQ multiplex PCR, the repertoire was profiled, and TCRdb retains in-frame clones only, with some absent. The DNA gave D and trimming, while V, J and clone size come from that table. The table records under 450,000 clones, around nine tenths of them present only once. Seattle patient enrollment occurred during active infection, with longitudinal follow-up thereafter. This record belongs to a study of blood T cell repertoires in COVID-19. Study summary: From the United States, Italy and Spain came samples of acute and convalescent COVID-19. In each case, the material was cDNA or gDNA derived from T cells, B-cell-depleted T cells, or PBMCs.

Specimen: peripheral blood. The origin of this receptor is a woman between 35 and 50 years old with COVID-19, enrolled during active disease.

CDR3 loop: CASSYGGRAGTGELFF. The DNA of the CDR3 is TGTGCCAGCAGTTATGGGGGGAGGGCCGGCACCGGGGAGCTGTTTTTT. The chain couples TRBV6-6 to TRBJ2-2, with 7 bases identical to TRBD2. Losses at the gene ends were 3 bases for V and 4 bases for J; bases not matched to a gene: 8. Germline loops: CDR1 MNHNY, CDR2 SVGAGI (reference sequence). The CDR3 is 16 residues long.